This T cell receptor beta chain appears in the sequencing data of a study of cytomegalovirus exposure and HLA in healthy donors (TCRdb year 2017). About the investigation overall: An earlier analysis of some 500 of the donors reported 250 to 350 Gb of sequence data and about 100 million unique TCR beta sequences from about 179 million T cells. Rather than drawing on any new phenotypic data, the later analysis identified candidate immune exposures from TCR beta sequences and the way those sequences occurred across donors. Every repertoire in the discovery cohort had been generated on one and the same sequencing platform. The study aimed to test whether signatures of past pathogen exposure could be identified by cataloging public T cell receptors. The number of donors typed differed by locus, with 629-630 for A, B, C, DRB1 and DQB1, about 500 for DQA1, 606 for DPA1, and approximately 470 for DPB1. A later analysis re-analyzed previously published TCR beta repertoires from several hundred donors and added high-resolution HLA genotyping to study TCR occurrence patterns. The study used immunosequencing to profile the T cell repertoires of more than 650 subjects and linked those repertoires to cytomegalovirus serostatus. Roughly five DR-DQ haplotypes were treated as single units for association and clustering because of strong linkage in the cohort. In addition to the first cohort of hundreds of subjects, a separate validation cohort of 120 different subjects was used. A later genetic analysis used genome-wide SNP genotypes for about 65% of the 666 donors, treating that subset as a discovery cohort. The genetic ancestry cluster associated with self-reported Caucasian donors included around four fifths of the roughly 410 genotyped donors. In an earlier analysis of around 540 of the donors, high-throughput TCR beta sequencing was used to judge whether each TCR beta V gene segment behaved as functional or pseudogenic. Class I and class II HLA loci were covered by the typing at four-digit resolution. The study combined high-throughput TCR immunosequencing, statistical association of individual TCRs with disease status, and machine learning to predict cytomegalovirus infection status. Alongside the repertoire data, information on donor age, sex, ethnicity and CMV serostatus was compiled. On average, 235,054 unique TCR beta nucleotide sequences were sequenced per donor among fewer than 500 genotyped donors of the cohort, with about 19% of those sequences being non-productive. An early release that covered fewer than 750 HLA-typed donors contained about 300 gigabases of sequencing data and tens of millions of unique TCR sequences.

Turning to this clone: No antigen is known for it. Qualities for individual bases were not recorded, and no much larger clone is one base off.

V drops 1 base and J drops 3 bases, leaving 10 bases in between. The CDR3 goes from the cysteine to the phenylalanine over 14 residues. Only the CDR3 portion is preserved as DNA: 42 bases, with reading frame beginning at the first base. Sequences SGHAT (CDR1) and FQNNGV (CDR2) are obtained from the germline V gene. What the authors observed across the whole study: A cluster of highly shared sequence variants was judged likely to represent a technical artifact of the sequencing pipeline. Specific HLA alleles were associated with about 17,000 TCR beta sequences at a false discovery rate of 0.05 in a later analysis. The authors suggested that the approach could potentially be extended to other disease states and immunological phenotypes. HLA typing was unavailable for some donors at each locus, so association tests used only the typed subset. Because counts were too low, around 18 rarely observed V segments, including chromosome 9 orphons, were left out of the earlier analysis of approximately 500 of the donors. In an earlier analysis of several hundred of the donors, most TCR beta V segments were observed in productive rearrangements about 90% or about 30% of the time, broadly matching IMGT annotations. Sequencing depth was assumed to be roughly uniform across donors in the presence/absence analyses, though that assumption may not hold. Correlated functional status among segregating V segments might be attributable to linkage disequilibrium, but an unknown experimental factor could not be ruled out. A further reported finding was that TCR beta sequences accurately predicted the HLA-A and HLA-B alleles for most subjects in the first cohort. Strong co-occurrence of HLA alleles, especially DR and DQ, made assigning TCR associations to individual alleles difficult. V-gene and J-gene trimming of TCR beta chains was associated with a missense DCLRE1C variant in a later genetic analysis, and the association was replicated in an independent cohort. For the cohort, immune exposure information was limited to CMV serostatus. In the study, approximately 160 TCR beta chains were listed as associated with cytomegalovirus. In a later genetic analysis, fewer N-insertions in productive TCRs were reported among donors in an Asian-associated ancestry cluster than the 666-donor mean. According to a later analysis, parvovirus B19, influenza, CMV and Epstein-Barr virus appeared linked to several top co-occurrence clusters. In a later analysis, HLA-associated TCR beta chains were found to be more clonally expanded and to have lower generation probabilities than equally common non-associated chains. A few of the identified cytomegalovirus-associated TCR beta chains were confirmed in vitro to be specific for cytomegalovirus antigens. Because the 87-base-pair reads could not distinguish some IMGT-functional V segments, including TRBV6-2 and TRBV6-3, those segments were excluded. A later analysis found that TCR association rates varied across HLA loci, with DRB1 alleles showing the most associated TCRs and HLA-C alleles the fewest. A later analysis found that most CMV-associated TCR beta chains appeared HLA-restricted, with HLA associations seemingly driven largely by CMV exposure. Most TCR sequences were seen in very few donors, while some public TCRs were found in many individuals. The classifier was reported to diagnose cytomegalovirus status with high specificity and sensitivity in both the original cohort and the validation cohort. Only TCR beta chains were sequenced in this cohort, and the absence of alpha or paired-chain data limited detectable features.

The cohort comprised some 680 healthy bone marrow donors. Cohort members were all nominally healthy when sampled, although unrecorded immune exposures were likely present. The donor tested CMV seronegative, placing the donor among the 350 or so seronegative members of the cohort. A peripheral blood sample was collected from each donor, and TCR beta sequencing was performed on peripheral blood mononuclear cells. Genomic DNA extraction from the blood cell samples was performed with the Qiagen DNeasy Blood Extraction Kit. The library came from the immunoSEQ multiplex PCR assay. A mixture of 60 forward primers for TCR Vbeta segments and 13 reverse primers for TCR Jbeta segments was used in the multiplex PCR. Amplification of the CDR3 region of rearranged TCR beta genes was performed with a multiplex PCR assay on genomic DNA. On the Illumina HiSeq System, the amplified TCR beta libraries were sequenced as 87-base-pair reads. The study's own analysis went as follows. In a later analysis, tens of millions of unique TCR beta chains were counted across the 500 to 700 repertoires, and around 10 million of these chains were shared by at least two donors. To remove PCR and sequencing errors, raw reads were error-corrected and collapsed into unique sequences using a nearest-neighbor algorithm that merged closely related sequences. To assign V, D and J gene segments, CDR3 sequences were aligned to IMGT reference sequences. For a sequence to be retained, a match of at least six nucleotides to both a V gene segment and a J gene segment was required. Rearrangements were classified as productive when the CDR3 lacked stop codons and remained in frame with V and J, and all other rearrangements were classified as non-productive. CDR3 was defined by IMGT convention, running from the second conserved V-encoded cysteine to the conserved J-encoded phenylalanine. The earlier analysis of 550 to 650 of the donors excluded any sequence lacking an unambiguous match to a single V gene segment. In an earlier analysis of around 600 of the donors, V segments were called functional above 56.7% productive rearrangements and were called segregating when the between-donor standard deviation exceeded 5%. To diagnose cytomegalovirus status from the catalog of TCR beta chain sequences, a statistical classification framework was built. In a later analysis, V and J genes were assigned by comparing TCR nucleotide sequences against IMGT/GENE-DB human TR gene sequences. A later analysis assigned CDR3 sequences and most-parsimonious VDJ recombination scenarios with the TCRdist pipeline. In a later analysis, each TCR beta chain was defined by its CDR3 amino acid sequence together with its V-gene family, and reads without a unique V-gene family were excluded. To address suspected cross-contamination and a sequencing artifact, a later analysis removed a few hundred highly shared, low-generation-probability nucleotide sequences. In a later analysis, a clonal expansion index was calculated for each public chain from normalized within-repertoire ranks of inferred template counts. Generation probabilities in a later analysis came from a VDJ recombination model fitted to out-of-frame rearrangements, and those results were checked against IGoR. Hypergeometric tests were used in a later analysis to score TCR-TCR, TCR-HLA and TCR-CMV co-occurrence, with a repertoire-size bias correction applied to the TCR pairs. In a later analysis, false discovery rates were estimated by permuting HLA or CMV assignments 20 times. In a later analysis, co-occurring TCRs were grouped with DBSCAN, and TCRdist sequence similarity was added when clustering was performed within HLA-allele-positive subsets. Repertoires with fewer than 30,000 or more than 120,000 public chains were left out of co-occurrence clustering, as were five repertoires with anomalous nucleotide sharing. TCRdb carries this immuneACCESS record with in-frame sequences only. Its versions omit some clonotypes, under half of them owing to an unresolved V gene in the studies checked, with the rest unexplained. For V, J and clone size, that table is used; D and trimming come from the DNA. The sample includes 140,000 to 150,000 clones, with 60% to 80% observed a single time. The ten largest clones capture 3% to 5% of the sample.

The TCR sequence derives from a male donor in good health and CMV-seronegative. The sequenced sample was PBMCs. This chain is built from TRBV11-2 and TRBJ2-7; TRBD1 is perhaps the D gene, given 5 matching bases. CDR3 sequence: CASSLVGQGYEQYF. The nucleotide sequence reads as follows: TGTGCCAGCAGCTTAGTTGGGCAGGGCTACGAGCAGTACTTC. The CDR3 plus the reference TRBV11-2 and TRBJ2-7 genes for the other parts give the full variable domain: EAGVAQSPRYKIIEKRQSVAFWCNPISGHATLYWYQQILGQGPKLLIQFQNNGVVDDSQLPKDRFSAERLKGVDSTLKIQPAKLEDSAVYLCASSLVGQGYEQYFGPGTRLTVT.